Detailed here is one T cell receptor beta chain. Its antigen is undetermined. These data are taken from a study of beta chain features in type 1 diabetes. Study outcomes and limitations: For type 1 diabetes patients, VDJ junctions showed fewer insertions and more deletions. Reads derived from cDNA could over-represent cells showing high TCR expression. Type 1 diabetes patients had TCRB CDR3s that were shorter (moderately but significantly so) in all four CD4+ subsets.

Isolated RNA was reverse transcribed in full, so expressed TCRB transcripts were sequenced. An average of approximately 3.6 million reads was obtained for naive, central memory and regulatory T cell samples. Here immunoSEQ multiplex PCR was the method, and the copy in TCRdb shows in-frame clones only, minus some. The table shows about 160,000 clones, with roughly 65% occurring only once. The germline V gene encodes CDR1 SQVTM and CDR2 ANQGSEA. This CDR3 has 13 residues. CD45RO/CCR7/CD25/CD127/CD95/CD27 sorting isolated CD4+ naive, central memory, regulatory and stem cell-like memory cells. Sequencing was done on a sample of naive CD4+ T cells from blood. The chain links TRBV29-1 to TRBJ2-1; D is possibly TRBD1 or TRBD2 (5 bases each). The clonotype was recovered from a man between 25 and 39 years old with type 1 diabetes. This CDR3 reads CRGRGAGANEQFF. The CDR3 coding sequence is TGCAGAGGACGAGGGGCCGGGGCCAATGAGCAGTTCTTC.